Below are 30 T cell receptor beta chains sequenced from a single sample in a study of CD8 T cells in ankylosing spondylitis (dated by TCRdb to about 2017). Broad study findings and their caveats: A TCR beta motif of 7 or 8 highly homologous amino acid variants appeared characteristic of blood from ankylosing spondylitis patients.

For these receptors, no antigen is known. The library was generated by 5' RACE. The reads were generated on an Illumina HiSeq 2500. In-frame beta chains were kept once TCRdb had trimmed the public reads at Q25 with fastp and called clones with MiXCR. Each entry is one CDR3 protein sequence, shown with its most common DNA and genes. Counted in this sample were about 540,000 distinct CDR3 sequences; roughly an eighth of them appeared once. The ten largest make up nearly 7% of the sample. Sample: blood, either unsorted or a sorted T cell fraction (not recorded which). The receptors derive from a male donor with ankylosing spondylitis.

This clonotype was detected only a few times. As DNA, the CDR3 is TGCAGTGCTCAGAGAGCGCTAGCGGCCGGGGAGCAGTTCTTC. Amino acids: CSAQRALAAGEQFF. This chain uses TRBV20-1 with TRBJ2-1, with TRBD2 identical over 7 bases. Germline trimming cut 5 bases from V and 10 bases from J; bases unmatched to any gene: 14. Germline CDR1 DFQATT, CDR2 SNEGSKA (reference sequence). This CDR3 spans 14 amino acids.

V usage is TRBV5-1 and J usage is TRBJ2-7, with D unclear. The germline V gene encodes CDR1 SGHRS and CDR2 YFSETQ. This CDR3 is built from 12 residues. V was shortened by 4 bases and J by 3 bases, with 8 bases between the two germline ends. CDR3 amino acids: CASSPARYEQYF. In DNA, the CDR3 is TGCGCCAGCAGCCCCGCCCGCTACGAGCAGTACTTC.

The V gene is TRBV7-8, the J gene TRBJ1-3, with D perhaps matching TRBD1 (6 bases). The V gene lost 3 bases and the J gene lost 2 bases, with 11 bases spanning the gap. Germline V gene data show CDR1 as SGHVS and CDR2 as FQNEAQ. The CDR3 consists of 15 residues. The CDR3 region is CASSFTGSPGNTIYF. The CDR3 DNA follows: TGTGCCAGCAGCTTTACAGGGAGTCCTGGAAACACCATATATTTT.

Comments on this clonotype: A much more abundant neighbour one base away suggests this may be a read error. J is TRBJ2-1 and V is TRBV20-1, with 9 bases lining up with TRBD2. The germline gives CDR1 DFQATT, CDR2 SNEGSKA (reference sequence). The CDR3 contains 14 residues. The CDR3 sequence is CSASSGSSYNELFF. CDR3 nucleotide sequence: TGCAGTGCTAGTAGCGGGAGCTCCTACAATGAGCTGTTCTTC.

This clonotype has just a few counts. The chain couples TRBV20-1 to TRBJ2-2; 10 bases are shared with TRBD1. CDR3 length: 18 residues. The V gene's germline CDR1 is DFQATT and CDR2 SNEGSKA (reference sequence). Losses at the gene ends were 5 bases for V and 4 bases for J; bases not matched to a gene: 16. CDR3 bases: TGCAGTGCTGCTCCGGACAGGGGGGGGAACGGGGGCACCGGGGAGCTGTTTTTT. Its protein is CSAAPDRGGNGGTGELFF.

This clonotype was observed a few times. CDR3 DNA sequence: TGTGCCAGCAGCCCAACCGGAGGGGATACCGACAGGGATCATGGCAAAAACATTCAGTACTTC. Translation gives CASSPTGGDTDRDHGKNIQYF. The V and J genes are TRBV3-1 and TRBJ2-4; a weak D match, TRBD1 (7 bases). This CDR3 spans 21 amino acids. V was trimmed by 4 bases and J by 3 bases, leaving 31 bases between them. Per the germline V gene, CDR1 is LGHDT and CDR2 is YNNKEL (reference sequence).

V and J are TRBV20-1 and TRBJ2-3; 9 bases are shared with TRBD2. The ends lost 1 base at V and 10 bases at J; junction bases unmatched: 12. Germline V gene data show CDR1 as DFQATT and CDR2 as SNEGSKA (reference sequence). The CDR3 is made up of 15 amino acids. CDR3 in DNA: TGCAGTGCTAGAGGAAGCGGGGGGCTCACGAGAGCGCAGTATTTT. Protein: CSARGSGGLTRAQYF.

This clonotype was picked up many times. The V call is TRBV12-3 or TRBV12-4, the J call TRBJ2-1; D remains ambiguous. The CDR3 extends over 15 amino acids. The V end lost 9 bases, the J end lost 7 bases, and 22 bases lay between the germline ends. CDR3 amino acids: CASTYTGPRSNEQFF. Written as DNA, the CDR3 is TGTGCCAGTACCTATACCGGTCCACGAAGTAATGAGCAGTTCTTC.

The sample holds a few counts of this clonotype. V and J are TRBV24-1 and TRBJ2-5, with D unclear. V lost 4 bases, J lost 7 bases, and 12 bases lay in between. The CDR3 is 13 residues long. The germline V gene encodes CDR1 KGHDR and CDR2 SFDVKD. The CDR3 DNA sequence: TGTGCCACCAGTGACTTGCCCGGTGGGACCCAGTACTTC. Its protein is CATSDLPGGTQYF.

The rearrangement joins TRBV18 to TRBJ1-1, with 7 bases that match TRBD1. This CDR3 contains 16 residues. Unmatched junction bases numbered 6, after V lost 2 bases and J lost 0 bases. In germline, CDR1 is KGHSH, CDR2 LQKENI. CDR3 sequence: CASSPRQGGMNTEAFF. The CDR3 nucleotides are TGTGCCAGCTCACCAAGGCAGGGGGGGATGAACACTGAAGCTTTCTTT. Filled out from reference TRBV18 and TRBJ1-1, the complete variable domain reads NAGVMQNPRHLVRRRGQEARLRCSPMKGHSHVYWYRQLPEEGLKFMVYLQKENIIDESGMPKERFSAEFPKEGPSILRIQQVVRGDSAAYFCASSPRQGGMNTEAFFGQGTRLTVV.

This clonotype was picked up a small number of times. The gene calls are TRBV20-1 and TRBJ1-2; weak D call: TRBD1 (6 bases). The CDR3 contains 14 residues. Germline CDR1 DFQATT, CDR2 SNEGSKA (reference sequence). Trimming shortened V by 3 bases and J by 2 bases, and 13 bases separated the two germline ends. The CDR3 DNA reads TGCAGTGCTAGTTCCCGGCAGGGGAACTATGGCTACACCTTC. The encoded protein is CSASSRQGNYGYTF.

This clonotype was detected a few times. The V and J genes are TRBV18 and TRBJ1-6, with D perhaps TRBD1 (6 bases). V lost 5 bases, J lost 8 bases, and 13 bases lay in between. This CDR3 has 14 amino acids. Germline loops: CDR1 KGHSH, CDR2 LQKENI. This CDR3 reads CASSADRTDSPLHF. CDR3 nucleotide sequence: TGTGCCAGCTCAGCGGACAGAACAGATTCACCCCTCCACTTT. Variable domain in full (rest from reference TRBV18 and TRBJ1-6): NAGVMQNPRHLVRRRGQEARLRCSPMKGHSHVYWYRQLPEEGLKFMVYLQKENIIDESGMPKERFSAEFPKEGPSILRIQQVVRGDSAAYFCASSADRTDSPLHFGNGTRLTVT.

This clonotype was observed at least ten times. The chain recombines TRBV21-1 with TRBJ2-5; the table names TRBD1, a call not compared with the DNA. TRBV21-1 is flagged as a pseudogene. This CDR3 contains 16 residues. CDR3: CASSKSFKKGKKTQYF. The CDR3 DNA is TGTGCCAGCAGCAAAAGCTTCAAGAAGGGGAAGAAGACCCAGTACTTC.

The chain has TRBV6-2 or TRBV6-3 and TRBJ2-1; 7 bases are a match to TRBD2. The V segment lost 6 bases and the J segment 2 bases; nucleotides outside the gene matches: 7. The CDR3 runs to 15 residues. Germline V gene data show CDR1 as MNHEY and CDR2 as SVGEGT. CDR3: CASSLLAITYNEQFF. The CDR3 DNA sequence: TGTGCCAGCAGCCTACTAGCGATTACCTACAATGAGCAGTTCTTC.

As to this clonotype: This may come from a read error, since a much larger clone is one base off. The chain joins TRBV5-1 to TRBJ1-1; possible D gene TRBD1, 6 bases. CDR1 is SGHRS and CDR2 is YFSETQ in the germline V gene. Trimming cost V 4 bases and J 1 base, with 11 bases left between them. The CDR3 covers 14 residues. The CDR3 loop is CASSARQENTEAFF. CDR3 DNA sequence: TGCGCCAGCAGCGCAAGACAGGAGAACACTGAAGCTTTCTTT.

The chain joins TRBV5-1 to TRBJ2-1, with TRBD2 matching over 8 bases. The CDR3 covers 15 residues. Germline-derived CDR1 and CDR2 are SGHRS and YFSETQ. J was trimmed by 7 bases and V by 5 bases; bases with no gene match: 11. The CDR3 loop is CASSLVSGTWNEQFF. The CDR3 DNA reads as TGCGCCAGCAGTCTGGTTAGCGGGACTTGGAATGAGCAGTTCTTC.

This chain links TRBV12-3 or TRBV12-4 with TRBJ1-2; no clear D gene. Trimming shortened V by 5 bases and J by 1 base, and 11 bases separated the two germline ends. This CDR3 region has 14 residues. CDR3 in DNA: TGTGCCAGCAGTCTTGGGCTCCTTAACTATGGCTACACCTTC. This encodes CASSLGLLNYGYTF.

The gene calls are TRBV5-1 and TRBJ2-5; 8 bases match TRBD2. The germline CDR1 and CDR2 sequences are SGHRS and YFSETQ. CDR3 length: 17 amino acids. The junction had 15 bases not matched to a gene; V was cut back by 4 bases and J by 4 bases. In DNA, the CDR3 is TGCGCCAGCAGCCGAGGCAGGATGGTAGCGGGAAGAGAGACCCAGTACTTC. Its translation is CASSRGRMVAGRETQYF.

This clonotype has only a few counts. The V and J genes are TRBV12-3 or TRBV12-4 and TRBJ1-1, with D possibly being TRBD1 (5 bases). The CDR3 consists of 16 residues. The V end was cut by 5 bases, the J end by 6 bases, with 22 bases between. DNA for the CDR3: TGTGCCAGCAGTCCTCGCGGGGGGACGTTAACTGCTGAAGCTTTCTTT. Translated, it gives CASSPRGGTLTAEAFF.

This clonotype was observed a few times. This chain connects TRBV9 to TRBJ1-5; no firm D call. In germline, CDR1 is SGDLS, CDR2 YYNGEE. V lost 0 bases and J lost 0, with 7 bases in between. CDR3 length: 15 residues. CDR3 protein: CASSVGPYSNQPQHF. The CDR3 nucleotides are TGTGCCAGCAGCGTAGGGCCTTATAGCAATCAGCCCCAGCATTTT.

In this sample, this clonotype turned up a few times. V gene TRBV2 combines with J gene TRBJ1-2; D perhaps matches TRBD1 (6 bases). This CDR3 region has 13 residues. Germline assignment: CDR1 SNHLY and CDR2 FYNNEI. V lost 7 bases and J lost 7, with 16 bases in between. CDR3 sequence (DNA): TGTGCCAGCAAAGAACGGGGGGCGGGTGGCTACACCTTC. Its translation: CASKERGAGGYTF.

The chain has TRBV25-1 and TRBJ2-1; D possibly corresponds to TRBD1 (6 bases). The ends were cut back, 7 bases at V and 7 bases at J, with 20 bases in the middle. The CDR3 spans 15 residues. The germline gives CDR1 MGHDK, CDR2 SYGVNS. Here the CDR3 DNA reads TGTGCCAGCAACCTAGGGGGAGTCGGGAAAAATGAGCAGTTCTTC. Protein: CASNLGGVGKNEQFF.

The V gene is TRBV7-6, the J gene TRBJ1-1; no reliable D call. The CDR3 extends over 13 amino acids. Germline CDR1 reads SGHVS; CDR2 reads FNYEAQ. V was trimmed by 5 bases and J by 1 base, leaving 8 bases between them. CDR3 DNA: TGTGCCAGCAGCCCTAAGGCGAACACTGAAGCTTTCTTT. This translates into CASSPKANTEAFF. Full variable domain (remainder filled in from reference TRBV7-6 and TRBJ1-1): GAGVSQSPRYKVTKRGQDVALRCDPISGHVSLYWYRQALGQGPEFLTYFNYEAQQDKSGLPNDRFSAERPEGSISTLTIQRTEQRDSAMYRCASSPKANTEAFFGQGTRLTVV.

This clonotype was seen more than once but under ten times. V usage is TRBV27 and J usage is TRBJ2-7, with 10 bases identical to TRBD2. J was trimmed by 4 bases and V by 4 bases; bases with no gene match: 7. The CDR3 has 15 amino acids. The germline V gene encodes CDR1 MNHEY and CDR2 SMNVEV (reference sequence). This CDR3 is CASSSPPAGGYEQYF. DNA for the CDR3: TGTGCCAGCAGTTCACCCCCAGCGGGAGGGTACGAGCAGTACTTC.

The chain has TRBV20-1 and TRBJ1-5, with TRBD1 as a possible D gene (5 bases). The CDR3 consists of 16 residues. Looked up from germline, CDR1 is DFQATT and CDR2 is SNEGSKA (reference sequence). Trimming took off 0 bases at V and 5 bases at J, with 17 bases between the two ends. This CDR3 reads CSARDIRGSGYQPQHF. In DNA form, the CDR3 reads TGCAGTGCTAGAGATATCCGGGGGTCGGGCTATCAGCCCCAGCATTTT.

This clonotype has ten or more counts. The chain has TRBV29-1 and TRBJ2-2; TRBD2 aligns across 7 bases. This CDR3 comprises 13 residues. V shed 6 bases, J shed 1 base, and the junction held 2 bases outside the gene matches. Per the germline V gene, CDR1 is SQVTM and CDR2 is ANQGSEA. The CDR3: CSVIAGNTGELFF. CDR3 nucleotide sequence: TGCAGCGTGATAGCGGGGAACACCGGGGAGCTGTTTTTT.

This clonotype has a handful of counts. This chain uses TRBV5-1 with TRBJ2-1; TRBD2 matches 11 bases. V trimming: 4 bases; J trimming: 6 bases; junction bases outside the gene matches: 9. CDR1 SGHRS and CDR2 YFSETQ come from the germline V gene. The CDR3 has 16 residues. The CDR3 spells CASSVISGRASNEQFF. CDR3 nucleotides: TGCGCCAGCAGCGTAATTAGCGGGAGGGCGTCCAATGAGCAGTTCTTC.

V and J are TRBV25-1 and TRBJ1-1; D is perhaps TRBD1 (6 bases). The CDR3 sequence is 12 residues long. V was clipped by 5 bases and J by 10 bases, with 14 bases between them. Germline V gives CDR1 MGHDK, CDR2 SYGVNS. This CDR3 is CASSSGRDTAFF. The CDR3 bases are TGTGCCAGCAGTTCCGGGCGGGACACAGCTTTCTTT.

CDR3 residues: CASSLGGKEAEAFF. DNA of the CDR3: TGCGCCAGCAGCTTGGGGGGGAAGGAAGCTGAAGCTTTCTTT. This rearrangement joins TRBV5-1 to TRBJ1-1; D possibly corresponds to TRBD1 (5 bases). This CDR3 contains 14 residues. Germline V gene data show CDR1 as SGHRS and CDR2 as YFSETQ. Trimming removed 0 bases from V and 6 bases from J, with 12 bases in between. Looking up the rest from reference TRBV5-1 and TRBJ1-1 gives the full variable domain: KAGVTQTPRYLIKTRGQQVTLSCSPISGHRSVSWYQQTPGQGLQFLFEYFSETQRNKGNFPGRFSGRQFSNSRSEMNVSTLELGDSALYLCASSLGGKEAEAFFGQGTRLTVV.

This clonotype has only a few counts. V and J are TRBV20-1 and TRBJ2-7, with D perhaps matching TRBD1 (5 bases). This CDR3 contains 14 residues. Germline values: CDR1 DFQATT, CDR2 SNEGSKA (reference sequence). Trimming left V 8 bases short and J 1 base short, with 18 bases between. CDR3 in DNA: TGCAGTTCCATCATGTTACAGGAGTCCTACGAGCAGTACTTC. As protein: CSSIMLQESYEQYF.